The present T cell receptor beta chain was sequenced within a study of regulatory and conventional T cells in RAG deficiency (TCRdb year 2017). General notes on the study: To compare the diversity and composition of the repertoires of Treg, conventional CD4+ and CD8+ T cells between RAG-deficient patients and healthy controls, the study applied high-throughput TCR beta sequencing.

Comment on this clone: Its antigen is still unknown. No quality values exist for individual bases; no much larger clone is one base distant.

The library relied on the immunoSEQ multiplex PCR assay. Genomic DNA from the sorted T-cell subsets was used to amplify and sequence rearranged TCR beta chain products. The authors' pipeline ran thus. Shannon entropy and Simpson indices were used to measure how diverse the repertoire of productive TCR beta rearrangements was. To assess clonal expansion, the frequencies of the 100 most abundant productive TCR beta clonotypes were added up as a share of total reads. The TRB repertoires were evaluated with a self-reactivity index based on amino acid usage at CDR3beta positions 6 and 7. Repertoire analyses used two-way ANOVA; flow cytometric analyses used Student t or Mann-Whitney tests. The table comes from immuneACCESS by way of TCRdb, which keeps in-frame sequences with V and J called. Part of the clones is missing from these tables; in studies checked, under half for an unresolved V gene and the rest for unknown reasons. V, J and clone size derive from that table, while D and trimming were established from the DNA sequence. This sample gives 30,000 to 40,000 clones in total; 89% of them show up just once. Of the sample, approximately 13% falls within the top ten clones.

For repertoire analyses, the comparison group consisted of roughly 8 healthy control donors. Before genomic DNA extraction, CD8+ T cells without CD4 were isolated from blood. Findings and caveats that apply to the study as a whole: In Omenn syndrome and CID/AS patients compared with controls, approximately 98-fold fewer unique TCR beta sequences were detected from Treg cells, versus about 9.7-fold fewer for other subsets. Compared with control T-cell subpopulations, RAG-deficient patients had much lower Shannon entropy and higher Simpson indices. Some T-cell subset analyses were not done for some subjects. Shorter CDR3 lengths were found in all patient T-cell subsets, and >85% Treg-Tconv repertoire overlap at nucleotide and amino acid level was observed in Omenn syndrome patients. The CD25-high CD127-low cells sorted from Omenn syndrome patients may be peripherally activated cells rather than true Treg cells.

V drops 1 base and J drops 6 bases, leaving 13 bases in between. The CDR3 holds 15 amino acids from the cysteine to the phenylalanine. CDR3 DNA is the only sequence kept; it has 45 bases, read in frame from the first base. The germline V gene supplies CDR1 SGHDN and CDR2 FVKESK. This same sample was also part of a study on regulatory T cells. That second report states: The multiplex PCR relied on 52 forward TRBV primers and 13 reverse TRBJ primers, and amplification bias was corrected through assay-based and computational methods. Restricted unique TRB V-J pairs and skewed V and J gene usage were observed in patient repertoires, most markedly in regulatory T cells. T-cell receptor beta repertoires of sorted regulatory, conventional CD4+ and CD8+ T cells were compared between CD3G-deficient patients and healthy controls. Ficoll density separation was used to isolate peripheral blood mononuclear cells. CD3+ CD8+ CD4- T cells were isolated using a FACSAria cell sorter. Within the immunoSEQ assay, multiplex PCR amplified rearranged TRB loci from genomic DNA. TRB amplicons were sequenced using an Illumina HiSeq platform. Custom algorithms error-filtered the raw sequences and aligned them to reference gene sequences, after which the immunoSEQ online tools were used for analysis. Frequencies of productive and nonproductive TRB rearrangements were assessed among unique sequences as well as among total sequences. Group comparisons used t tests, Mann-Whitney tests or two-way ANOVA run in Prism software.

This receptor was identified in a human donor in good health. The material sequenced was CD8+ T cells sorted from blood. The rearrangement joined TRBV14 to TRBJ2-1; the D call could be TRBD1 or TRBD2, with each sharing 5 bases. CDR3 sequence: CASSQVGVEGNEQFF. The nucleotide sequence is given as TGTGCCAGCAGCCAAGTGGGGGTTGAAGGCAATGAGCAGTTCTTC.